This TCR beta chain was observed in a study of CD8 T cells in ankylosing spondylitis. Study-wide points: About 8 highly homologous variants made up a TCR beta motif, and this motif appeared characteristic of ankylosing spondylitis blood. Clones tied to disease were said to be significantly enriched in matched ankylosing spondylitis synovial fluid. There were earlier reports of some motif variants in reactive arthritis synovial fluid and blood.

A note on this clonotype: Its target is unknown.

Trimming took off 1 base at V and 4 bases at J, with 10 bases between the two ends. The germline V gene encodes CDR1 SGDLS and CDR2 YYNGEE. There are 14 residues in the CDR3. TCRdb redid the calling of the 5' RACE reads with MiXCR, one entry per CDR3 protein. The sample contains approximately 400,000 distinct CDR3 sequences, about a sixth of which appear only once. This sequence originates from a male donor with ankylosing spondylitis. This chain links TRBV9 with TRBJ2-3; TRBD1 is a possible D gene (5 bases). The material sequenced was blood, either unsorted or a sorted T cell fraction (not recorded which). The CDR3 loop reads CASSVQGNPDTQYF. CDR3 nucleotides: TGTGCCAGCAGCGTACAGGGAAACCCAGATACGCAGTATTTT.